The entry below describes one T cell receptor (beta chain). The primer mix had 60 Vbeta and 13 Jbeta primers. The data were produced by immunoSEQ multiplex PCR, yet TCRdb's version contains in-frame clones alone and is incomplete. The sample carries about 150,000 clones, about four fifths recorded once. These data come from a study of cytomegalovirus exposure and HLA in healthy donors. Trimming took 3 bases from V and 4 from J, leaving 10 bases between them. Germline assignment: CDR1 MNHEY and CDR2 SMNVEV (reference sequence). CDR3 size: 15 residues. As for the donors, each was a healthy bone marrow donor. Sampled while nominally healthy, donors likely had unrecorded immune exposures.

The clonotype originates from a man aged 18 to 29 in good health and CMV-seronegative. Specimen: PBMCs. This sequence joins TRBV27 and TRBJ1-6; D is unresolved. The CDR3 is CASSFGTDYNSPLHF. CDR3 nucleotide sequence: TGTGCCAGCAGTTTTGGAACAGATTATAATTCACCCCTCCACTTT.